This T cell receptor beta chain was documented in a study of T cell responses to AZD1222 COVID-19 vaccine. Points from the study as a whole: It should be noted that donors were predominantly white British and more often female, and clonal diversity was possibly underestimated. The study reported that nearly half of spike-specific TCRs target unmutated variant regions. At baseline, just 5 or 6 AZD1222 recipients tested seropositive. Sampling that yielded the repertoires occurred only after the peak T cell response.

With respect to this clone: Its antigen is undetermined.

The V and J ends lost 2 bases and 5 bases, in that order; junction bases with no gene match: 18. This CDR3 is 19 amino acids long. Repertoires were generated with immunoSEQ multiplex PCR, while TCRdb's copy carries only in-frame clones and drops some. The repertoire holds over 150,000 clones, 90% seen once, with approximately 19% in the top ten. This TCR was recovered from an adult in good health. The rearrangement joins TRBV23-1 to TRBJ2-7, with TRBD1 matching 10 bases. TRBV23-1 is marked as an open reading frame, function uncertain. The specimen comprised peripheral blood, sampled on day 0 of AZD1222 vaccination. CDR3 nucleotides: TGCGCCAGCAGTCAAAAACCGGAAAAGAGGACAGGGGGTTGCAACGAGCAGTACTTC. Its translation: CASSQKPEKRTGGCNEQYF.